The 17 T cell receptor beta chains given below trace back to one sample, sequenced in a study of T cell responses to AZD1222 COVID-19 vaccine. Profiling relied on immunoSEQ multiplex PCR, and the TCRdb table lists in-frame clones only, not all of them. Of about 97,000 clones in the sample, about 90% were seen once. Material: peripheral blood, obtained on day 0 of AZD1222 vaccination. Every receptor here comes from an adult in good health.

The chain has TRBV11-2 and TRBJ2-1; 11 nucleotides line up with TRBD2. The germline V gene has CDR1 SGHAT and CDR2 FQNNGV. V shed 5 bases, J shed 10 bases, and the junction held 10 bases outside the gene matches. This CDR3 is built from 15 residues. The CDR3 is CASSPISGRAWEQFF. The CDR3 DNA sequence: TGTGCCAGCAGCCCGATTAGCGGGAGGGCCTGGGAGCAGTTCTTC. Filled out from reference TRBV11-2 and TRBJ2-1, the complete variable domain reads EAGVAQSPRYKIIEKRQSVAFWCNPISGHATLYWYQQILGQGPKLLIQFQNNGVVDDSQLPKDRFSAERLKGVDSTLKIQPAKLEDSAVYLCASSPISGRAWEQFFGPGTRLTVL.

The rearrangement joins TRBV3-1 (or the pseudogene TRBV3-2) to TRBJ2-3; D unresolved. CDR1 and CDR2 from the germline V gene are LGHDT and YNNKEL (reference sequence). The CDR3 runs 15 residues. V was pared by 8 bases and J by 1 base, with 16 bases between. CDR3: CASVQGLPGTDTQYF. The CDR3 DNA follows: TGTGCCAGCGTTCAAGGGCTCCCGGGCACAGATACGCAGTATTTT.

The chain uses TRBV11-2 and TRBJ2-2, with D unresolved. Germline CDR1 reads SGHAT; CDR2 reads FQNNGV. V shed 5 bases and J shed 5 bases, with 6 bases lying between them. The CDR3 is made up of 12 amino acids. In DNA, the CDR3 is TGTGCCAGCAGCCAGACAACCGGGGAGCTGTTTTTT. Its translation is CASSQTTGELFF. Together with reference TRBV11-2 and TRBJ2-2, the CDR3 gives the full variable domain: EAGVAQSPRYKIIEKRQSVAFWCNPISGHATLYWYQQILGQGPKLLIQFQNNGVVDDSQLPKDRFSAERLKGVDSTLKIQPAKLEDSAVYLCASSQTTGELFFGEGSRLTVL.

This chain uses TRBV10-2 with TRBJ2-7; D may be TRBD2 (5 bases). Trimming removed 7 bases from V and 3 bases from J, with 16 bases in between. This CDR3 region has 14 residues. Germline CDR1 WSHSY, CDR2 SAAADI. The CDR3 nucleotides are TGCGCCAGCAACGGGAACGGACGGGACTACGAGCAGTACTTC. This encodes CASNGNGRDYEQYF.

The rearrangement links TRBV19 to TRBJ1-2, with no clear D. Germline V lookup: CDR1 LNHDA, CDR2 SQIVND (reference sequence). The CDR3 totals 15 residues. Trimming left V 7 bases short and J 6 bases short, with 21 bases between. The CDR3 nucleotides are TGTGCCAGTACCGGGCCCGGCGACTCTTCCCATGGCTACACCTTC. Amino acids: CASTGPGDSSHGYTF.

The V gene is TRBV6-5, the J gene TRBJ1-1; D gene ambiguous. V was trimmed by 8 bases and J by 5 bases, leaving 9 bases between them. This CDR3 region has 11 residues. Per the germline V gene, CDR1 is MNHEY and CDR2 is SVGAGI. DNA for the CDR3: TGTGCCAGCGGGGATGGGACTGAAGCTTTCTTT. It is translated as CASGDGTEAFF.

The chain couples TRBV15 to TRBJ1-2; D is ambiguous. The CDR3 spans 12 residues. Germline loops: CDR1 LNHNV, CDR2 YYDKDF (reference sequence). With 5 bases removed from V and 4 bases from J, the gap between germline ends came to 8 bases. This chain's CDR3 is CATSESSYGYTF. In DNA form, the CDR3 reads TGTGCCACCAGCGAGAGCAGCTATGGCTACACCTTC.

This clone was counted between two and nine times. The chain carries TRBV27 and TRBJ1-1; D gene ambiguous. The CDR3 has 13 residues. Trimming shortened V by 0 bases and J by 5 bases, and 7 bases separated the two germline ends. CDR1 and CDR2 from the germline V gene are MNHEY and SMNVEV (reference sequence). CDR3 loop: CASSLSELTEAFF. CDR3 sequence (DNA): TGTGCCAGCAGTTTATCAGAGCTGACTGAAGCTTTCTTT.

The V call is TRBV9, the J call TRBJ1-1; TRBD1 matches at 7 bases. CDR1 and CDR2 from the germline V gene are SGDLS and YYNGEE. The CDR3 runs to 15 residues. The V gene end was trimmed by 3 bases and the J gene end by 1 base; junction bases not matched to a gene: 6. CDR3 sequence: CASSARQGSNTEAFF. CDR3 sequence (DNA): TGTGCCAGCAGCGCAAGACAGGGCTCGAACACTGAAGCTTTCTTT. Using reference TRBV9 and TRBJ1-1 for the parts outside the CDR3, the full variable domain is DSGVTQTPKHLITATGQRVTLRCSPRSGDLSVYWYQQSLDQGLQFLIQYYNGEERAKGNILERFSAQQFPDLHSELNLSSLELGDSALYFCASSARQGSNTEAFFGQGTRLTVV.

V is TRBV11-3 and J is TRBJ1-1, with unresolved D. There are 13 residues in the CDR3. Germline lookup yields CDR1 SGHNT and CDR2 YENEEA. The V gene lost 5 bases and the J gene lost 3 bases, with 10 bases spanning the gap. The CDR3 DNA is TGTGCCAGCAGCCGCAAGTGGGACACTGAAGCTTTCTTT. Translating gives CASSRKWDTEAFF.

This clone was detected once. The chain carries TRBV24-1 and TRBJ2-1; 10 bases are shared with TRBD2. CDR3 length: 15 amino acids. The junction had 6 bases not matched to a gene; V was cut back by 4 bases and J by 7 bases. Germline V gene lookup returns CDR1 KGHDR and CDR2 SFDVKD. The CDR3 is CATSDPAGGLNEQFF. CDR3 DNA: TGTGCCACCAGTGACCCAGCGGGGGGGCTTAATGAGCAGTTCTTC.

The rearrangement uses TRBV4-3 and TRBJ1-6; TRBD1 matches 9 bases. CDR1 and CDR2 (germline): LGHNA, YSLEER. The J segment lost 0 bases and the V segment lost 1 base, leaving 1 base of the junction unmatched. This CDR3 comprises 17 residues. Here the CDR3 reads CASSQGQGGSYNSPLHF. The CDR3 DNA reads as TGCGCCAGCAGCCAAGGACAGGGGGGCTCCTATAATTCACCCCTCCACTTT.

The rearrangement links TRBV6-1 to TRBJ2-7; D not resolved. With 2 bases removed from V and 10 bases from J, the gap between germline ends came to 15 bases. The CDR3 runs to 13 residues. Germline V gene sequence: CDR1 MNHNS, CDR2 SASEGT. This CDR3 reads CASSESSSNRQYF. The CDR3 bases are TGTGCCAGCAGTGAAAGCAGCTCCAATCGCCAGTACTTC.

The genes are TRBV5-1 and TRBJ2-1, with TRBD2 identical over 11 bases. This CDR3 is built from 17 residues. CDR1 is SGHRS and CDR2 is YFSETQ in the germline V gene. V lost 3 bases and J lost 7; bases outside the gene matches: 12. The CDR3 sequence is CASSWGTGTSGVNEQFF. In DNA form, the CDR3 reads TGCGCCAGCAGCTGGGGGACCGGGACTAGCGGAGTAAATGAGCAGTTCTTC.

This chain connects TRBV6-5 to TRBJ2-3; D is uncertain. V was shortened by 7 bases and J by 4 bases, with 15 bases between the two germline ends. The CDR3 covers 14 residues. Per the germline V gene, CDR1 is MNHEY and CDR2 is SVGAGI. CDR3 in amino acids: CASNDPRLPDTQYF. The CDR3 coding sequence is TGTGCCAGCAACGACCCAAGACTTCCAGATACGCAGTATTTT.

The chain has TRBV4-1 and TRBJ2-5; D possibly corresponds to TRBD1 (5 bases). The CDR3 length is 13 residues. The germline CDR1 and CDR2 sequences are MGHRA and YSYEKL. Trimming cost V 5 bases and J 4 bases, with 11 bases left between them. The CDR3 sequence is CASSWLRVETQYF. CDR3 sequence (DNA): TGCGCCAGCAGCTGGCTCAGGGTAGAGACCCAGTACTTC.

The chain links TRBV28 to TRBJ2-7; perhaps TRBD2 as D (5 bases). The V and J ends lost 2 bases and 0 bases respectively, with 11 bases between them. The CDR3 covers 15 residues. The germline V gene encodes CDR1 MDHEN and CDR2 SYDVKM. CDR3 nucleotide sequence: TGTGCCAGCAGTTTAAGAGGGTCGGTCTCCTACGAGCAGTACTTC. Translating gives CASSLRGSVSYEQYF. The whole variable domain, remainder taken from reference TRBV28 and TRBJ2-7, is DVKVTQSSRYLVKRTGEKVFLECVQDMDHENMFWYRQDPGLGLRLIYFSYDVKMKEKGDIPEGYSVSREKKERFSLILESASTNQTSMYLCASSLRGSVSYEQYFGPGTRLTVT.